Here is one TCR beta chain with its context. The antigen remains unidentified. This record comes from a study of a mutant IDH1 vaccine in newly diagnosed glioma. About the research overall: The earlier regimen, radiotherapy, temozolomide, or both, was most often both.

The time point: week 5, during vaccination. Topical imiquimod accompanied each vaccine dose, which consisted of 300 ug of mutant IDH1 20-mer peptide. The repertoire was sequenced with immunoSEQ multiplex PCR; TCRdb's copy has only in-frame clones and lacks some. The sample yields tens of thousands of clones, 80% to 90% seen once. Looked up from germline, CDR1 is SGDLS and CDR2 is YYNGEE. The germline V and J ends were trimmed by 0 bases and 4 bases, with 5 bases remaining between them. The CDR3 runs to 12 residues. Notes on the study in general: The authors found pseudoprogression apparently unrelated to changes in top peripheral T cell clonotypes.

The TCR comes from a woman in her fifties or sixties with glioma. The rearrangement joins TRBV9 to TRBJ2-7; D is uncertain. Material: PBMCs, obtained from a glioma patient whose treatment included an IDH1 peptide vaccine. CDR3 protein: CASSVDGYEQYF. The CDR3, as DNA: TGTGCCAGCAGCGTAGATGGTTACGAGCAGTACTTC.